The 24 T cell receptor beta chains reported below all come from one sample, sequenced in a study of blood T cell repertoires in COVID-19. The protocol was immunoSEQ multiplex PCR, while the TCRdb copy is restricted to in-frame clones and leaves out a portion. The repertoire consists of about 170,000 clones, with roughly 87% occurring once and the leading ten covering 0.95% to 1.5%. Sequencing was carried out using PBMCs or T cells enriched from blood (not recorded which). The receptors originated from a human donor with acute COVID-19. The donor label of this sample is uncertain.

CDR3 nucleotide sequence: TGTGCCAGCAGCTTAGCGCGGCCGGTCTATGGCTACACCTTC. Amino acids: CASSLARPVYGYTF. The chain links TRBV7-9 to TRBJ1-2; D is ambiguous. Trimming cost V 0 bases and J 4 bases, with 9 bases left between them. This CDR3 spans 14 amino acids. Germline assignment: CDR1 SEHNR and CDR2 FQNEAQ (reference sequence). Looking up the rest from reference TRBV7-9 and TRBJ1-2 gives the full variable domain: DTGVSQNPRHKITKRGQNVTFRCDPISEHNRLYWYRQTLGQGPEFLTYFQNEAQLEKSRLLSDRFSAERPKGSFSTLEIQRTEQGDSAMYLCASSLARPVYGYTFGSGTRLTVV.

This clone has a single count. CDR3 region: CASSVTRDITSYEQYF. The CDR3 coding sequence is TGTGCCAGCAGTGTTACAAGGGACATAACCTCCTACGAGCAGTACTTC. The chain links TRBV2 to TRBJ2-7; TRBD1 might be the D (6 bases). Looked up from germline, CDR1 is SNHLY and CDR2 is FYNNEI. The V end lost 4 bases, the J end lost 0 bases, and 16 bases lay between the germline ends. CDR3 length: 16 residues.

The rearrangement links TRBV7-3 to TRBJ1-5; 9 bases are shared with TRBD1. CDR1 SGHTA and CDR2 FQGTGA come from the germline V gene. J was trimmed by 5 bases and V by 2 bases; bases with no gene match: 4. CDR3 size: 15 residues. CDR3 in amino acids: CASSLGGDRDQPQHF. CDR3 coding DNA: TGTGCCAGCAGCTTAGGGGGGGACAGGGATCAGCCCCAGCATTTT.

The rearrangement joins TRBV19 to TRBJ1-5; D may be TRBD1 (6 bases). The CDR3 sequence is 14 residues long. Germline assignment: CDR1 LNHDA and CDR2 SQIVND (reference sequence). With 1 base removed from V and 4 bases from J, the gap between germline ends came to 8 bases. Here the CDR3 reads CASSIATGNQPQHF. The CDR3 DNA reads as TGTGCCAGTAGTATAGCTACAGGGAATCAGCCCCAGCATTTT.

The chain has TRBV7-2 and TRBJ1-5; 7 bases line up with TRBD1. The CDR3 totals 15 residues. Germline V lookup: CDR1 SGHTA, CDR2 FQGNSA. The V segment lost 1 base and the J segment 3 bases; nucleotides outside the gene matches: 3. CDR3: CASSLETGNNQPQHF. The CDR3, as DNA: TGTGCCAGCAGCTTAGAGACAGGGAACAATCAGCCCCAGCATTTT.

The rearrangement uses TRBV29-1 and TRBJ1-2; maybe TRBD1 (5 bases). Germline loops: CDR1 SQVTM, CDR2 ANQGSEA. Trimming pared 8 bases from V and 4 bases from J, leaving 17 bases between. This CDR3 is 13 amino acids long. The CDR3 loop is CSSYGAGGYGYTF. CDR3 DNA sequence: TGCAGCTCCTACGGGGCGGGGGGCTATGGCTACACCTTC.

This clone was recorded only once. The chain uses TRBV10-3 and TRBJ1-2; TRBD1 aligns across 8 bases. The CDR3 length is 15 residues. The trim removed 3 bases at V and 2 bases at J, leaving 5 bases unmatched. CDR1 ENHRY and CDR2 SYGVKD come from the germline V gene. The CDR3 loop is CAISDSRGRNYGYTF. The DNA of the CDR3 is TGTGCCATCAGTGACTCCAGGGGGCGGAACTATGGCTACACCTTC.

The chain uses TRBV7-7 and TRBJ2-2, with 9 bases fitting TRBD2. The CDR3 covers 15 residues. V dropped 10 bases and J dropped 2; count of bases not matched to a gene: 8. From germline, CDR1 is SSHAT and CDR2 FNYEAQ (reference sequence). As DNA, the CDR3 is TGTGCCACCTTACGGCGGGGGGGCAACACCGGGGAGCTGTTTTTT. Protein sequence: CATLRRGGNTGELFF.

This rearrangement joins TRBV5-6 to TRBJ1-3; TRBD1 might be the D (5 bases). Trimming removed 0 bases at V and 8 bases at J, with 9 bases between. The CDR3 covers 13 residues. Germline values: CDR1 SGHDT, CDR2 YYEEEE. CDR3 region: CASSLARAHTIYF. The CDR3 DNA sequence: TGTGCCAGCAGCTTGGCCAGGGCCCACACCATATATTTT.

The chain uses TRBV9 and TRBJ2-7; 10 nucleotides agree with TRBD2. Per the germline V gene, CDR1 is SGDLS and CDR2 is YYNGEE. The V gene end was trimmed by 5 bases and the J gene end by 5 bases; junction bases not matched to a gene: 10. The CDR3 has 15 residues. The CDR3 loop is CASSSRGTSDHEQYF. The CDR3 DNA reads TGTGCCAGCAGTTCTAGGGGGACTAGCGATCACGAGCAGTACTTC.

The chain links TRBV7-9 to TRBJ2-1, with 7 bases matching TRBD2. The trim removed 5 bases at V and 5 bases at J, leaving 12 bases unmatched. CDR1 SEHNR and CDR2 FQNEAQ come from the germline V gene (reference sequence). The CDR3 has 16 amino acids. CDR3 DNA: TGTGCCAGCAGCCCATTGGAAACTAGCGTCAACAATGAGCAGTTCTTC. Protein sequence: CASSPLETSVNNEQFF.

The rearrangement links TRBV7-2 to TRBJ2-7; 7 nucleotides match TRBD1. V shed 6 bases, J shed 2 bases, and the junction held 4 bases outside the gene matches. Germline V CDR1 and CDR2: SGHTA, FQGNSA. The CDR3 totals 13 residues. The CDR3 coding sequence is TGTGCCAGCAGAACAGGGGCGGCCTACGAGCAGTACTTC. This encodes CASRTGAAYEQYF.

Comment on this clone: This CDR3 is also generated by other DNA sequences in the sample. The rearrangement joins TRBV7-2 to TRBJ2-7, with 9 nucleotides matching TRBD1. The CDR3 loop spans 14 amino acids. Per germline, CDR1 SGHTA and CDR2 FQGNSA. Trimming took 1 base from V and 3 from J; bases not matched to a gene: 1. Here the CDR3 reads CASSLGQGGYEQYF. Written as DNA, the CDR3 is TGTGCCAGCAGCTTAGGACAGGGGGGCTACGAGCAGTACTTC. Supplemented by reference TRBV7-2 and TRBJ2-7, the full variable domain reads GAGVSQSPSNKVTEKGKDVELRCDPISGHTALYWYRQSLGQGLEFLIYFQGNSAPDKSGLPSDRFSAERTGGSVSTLTIQRTQQEDSAVYLCASSLGQGGYEQYFGPGTRLTVT.

This chain links TRBV24-1 with TRBJ2-2, with 12 bases matching TRBD2. The CDR3 covers 15 residues. The germline V gene encodes CDR1 KGHDR and CDR2 SFDVKD. V was pared by 9 bases and J by 4 bases, with 5 bases of the junction left unmatched. CDR3 DNA sequence: TGTGCCACCCCGGCTAGCGGGGGGGTCACCGGGGAGCTGTTTTTT. Residues: CATPASGGVTGELFF.

The V gene is TRBV15, the J gene TRBJ2-5; D perhaps matches TRBD2 (5 bases). This CDR3 region has 14 residues. V lost 4 bases and J 2 bases, leaving 11 bases between the germline ends. In germline, CDR1 is LNHNV, CDR2 YYDKDF (reference sequence). CDR3 sequence reads: CATSTIRGQETQYF. CDR3 nucleotide sequence: TGTGCCACCAGCACGATCCGGGGACAAGAGACCCAGTACTTC.

This clone was seen once. This chain joins TRBV5-5 and TRBJ1-2; no firm D call. The germline gives CDR1 SGHKS, CDR2 YYEKEE (reference sequence). This CDR3 contains 13 residues. Trimming shortened V by 7 bases and J by 2 bases, and 12 bases separated the two germline ends. CDR3 sequence: CASARDGNYGYTF. The CDR3, as DNA: TGTGCCAGCGCGAGGGATGGGAACTATGGCTACACCTTC.

The sample holds a few counts of this clone. The rearrangement uses TRBV7-8 and TRBJ1-4; D is undetermined. There are 14 residues in the CDR3. Germline V gene lookup returns CDR1 SGHVS and CDR2 FQNEAQ. Deletions cut 2 bases from V and 7 bases from J, with 11 bases between. CDR3 DNA sequence: TGTGCCAGCAGCTTACGGGGAATCGGTGAAAAACTGTTTTTT. Residues: CASSLRGIGEKLFF.

Points on this clone: It is likely a read error, because the conserved phenylalanine at the end of the CDR3 is missing. The DNA is omitted, as the CDR3 cannot be located on it reliably, and the CDR3 follows TCRdb's listing. The chain carries TRBV9 and TRBJ2-3; TRBD1, the D gene given by the table, was not confirmed from the DNA. The CDR3 has 14 residues if both end residues are counted. Germline CDR1 reads SGDLS; CDR2 reads YYNGEE. The CDR3 region is CASSTGPQGARHHV.

V usage is TRBV7-9 and J usage is TRBJ2-2, with D perhaps matching TRBD2 (5 bases). Trimming removed 0 bases at V and 6 bases at J, with 8 bases between. The CDR3 spans 14 residues. The V gene's germline CDR1 is SEHNR and CDR2 FQNEAQ (reference sequence). CDR3 sequence: CASSLALGAGELFF. CDR3 bases: TGTGCCAGCAGCTTAGCGCTCGGGGCCGGGGAGCTGTTTTTT.

V gene TRBV24-1 combines with J gene TRBJ2-1; 7 nucleotides align to TRBD1. The V and J ends lost 7 bases and 4 bases, in that order; junction bases with no gene match: 9. The germline CDR1 and CDR2 sequences are KGHDR and SFDVKD. The CDR3 covers 15 residues. The CDR3 DNA follows: TGTGCCACCAGAGGGCCGGGACAGCCATACAATGAGCAGTTCTTC. Protein: CATRGPGQPYNEQFF.

This clone was counted a single time. The rearrangement joins TRBV18 to TRBJ2-7, with D tentatively TRBD1 (5 bases). Germline assignment: CDR1 KGHSH and CDR2 LQKENI. The CDR3 extends over 13 amino acids. Trimming left V 4 bases short and J 4 bases short, with 11 bases between. The CDR3 DNA follows: TGTGCCAGCTCACGCCGACAGAAATACGAGCAGTACTTC. It codes for CASSRRQKYEQYF.

This clone has more than one count but fewer than ten. The chain uses TRBV19 and TRBJ1-5, with unresolved D. The CDR3 is made up of 15 amino acids. V was shortened by 7 bases and J by 8 bases, with 21 bases between the two germline ends. The germline gives CDR1 LNHDA, CDR2 SQIVND (reference sequence). The CDR3 coding sequence is TGTGCCAGTACTCAGACCCCAGGTTCAATCAAGCCCCAGCATTTT. Protein: CASTQTPGSIKPQHF. The variable domain in full, completed from reference TRBV19 and TRBJ1-5, reads DGGITQSPKYLFRKEGQNVTLSCEQNLNHDAMYWYRQDPGQGLRLIYYSQIVNDFQKGDIAEGYSVSREKKESFPLTVTSAQKNPTAFYLCASTQTPGSIKPQHFGDGTRLSIL.

The chain links TRBV24-1 to TRBJ2-5; 9 positions match TRBD1. The CDR3 is 15 amino acids. CDR1 and CDR2 from the germline V gene are KGHDR and SFDVKD. Trimming at V came to 2 bases and at J to 5 bases, leaving 5 bases not matched to a gene. The CDR3 loop is CATSDSTGGWETQYF. Here the CDR3 DNA reads TGTGCCACCAGTGATTCTACAGGGGGCTGGGAGACCCAGTACTTC.

V and J are TRBV4-1 and TRBJ1-3, with a tentative D call TRBD1 (5 bases). Trimming took off 4 bases at V and 6 bases at J, with 34 bases between the two ends. CDR1 and CDR2 (germline): MGHRA, YSYEKL. There are 21 residues in the CDR3. The CDR3 loop is CASSPTLGSGARGGGKNTIYF. The CDR3 DNA sequence: TGCGCCAGCAGCCCTACGTTGGGGTCGGGTGCGCGGGGGGGTGGAAAAAACACCATATATTTT.